The TCR beta chain under discussion was sequenced for a study of CD8 T cells in Susac syndrome. Overall study: When their blood was taken, patients with Susac syndrome were therapy-naive, taking corticosteroids, or taking intravenous immunoglobulin alone. Findings and limits, study-wide: Expansion of Susac CD8+ clones peaked in TEMRA cells and in active patients. The number of Susac-specific public clones found was sixteen in total CD8+ repertoires and about five in CD8+ TEMRA repertoires.

In germline, CDR1 is SGHRS, CDR2 YFSETQ. This CDR3 comprises 15 residues. J was trimmed by 6 bases and V by 0 bases; bases with no gene match: 2. Comments on this clonotype: Its specificity is unknown.

Random hexamers were used to reverse transcribe an amount of roughly 0.5 to 1 ug RNA. Each CDR3 protein gets one entry after TCRdb re-called the immunoSEQ multiplex PCR reads with MiXCR. The sample records 50,000 to 55,000 distinct CDR3 sequences, 85% to 95% being singletons. The chain combines TRBV5-1 with TRBJ1-6, with 8 bases fitting TRBD1. What was sequenced was CD8+ T cells from PBMCs. The clonotype was recovered from a human donor with Susac syndrome. CDR3 sequence (DNA): TGCGCCAGCAGCTTGGAGGGACAGGCTAATTCACCCCTCCACTTT. Translation gives CASSLEGQANSPLHF.